This T cell receptor (beta chain) was sequenced during a study of response to subunit inactivated influenza vaccine. Study-wide results and limits: The authors proposed limited new T cell recruitment per seasonal influenza vaccination.

Worth noting for this clonotype: Its antigen is undetermined.

Via MiXCR, TCRdb re-called the RT-PCR reads, giving one row per CDR3 protein. Here the sample spans more than 700,000 distinct CDR3 sequences, about 20% being singletons. There are 14 residues in the CDR3. Germline CDR1 is SGHRS and CDR2 is YFSETQ. V gave up 5 bases and J gave up 4 bases, with 12 bases separating them. The TCR sequence derives from a man aged 50-60 years who received an inactivated influenza vaccine. The chain links TRBV5-1 to TRBJ2-2, with a weak D call TRBD1 (6 bases). The sequenced sample was PBMCs from blood, obtained 4 to 6 days after vaccination. CDR3 DNA sequence: TGCGCCAGCAGACCACAGGGCCGCACCGGGGAGCTGTTTTTT. Encoded protein: CASRPQGRTGELFF.